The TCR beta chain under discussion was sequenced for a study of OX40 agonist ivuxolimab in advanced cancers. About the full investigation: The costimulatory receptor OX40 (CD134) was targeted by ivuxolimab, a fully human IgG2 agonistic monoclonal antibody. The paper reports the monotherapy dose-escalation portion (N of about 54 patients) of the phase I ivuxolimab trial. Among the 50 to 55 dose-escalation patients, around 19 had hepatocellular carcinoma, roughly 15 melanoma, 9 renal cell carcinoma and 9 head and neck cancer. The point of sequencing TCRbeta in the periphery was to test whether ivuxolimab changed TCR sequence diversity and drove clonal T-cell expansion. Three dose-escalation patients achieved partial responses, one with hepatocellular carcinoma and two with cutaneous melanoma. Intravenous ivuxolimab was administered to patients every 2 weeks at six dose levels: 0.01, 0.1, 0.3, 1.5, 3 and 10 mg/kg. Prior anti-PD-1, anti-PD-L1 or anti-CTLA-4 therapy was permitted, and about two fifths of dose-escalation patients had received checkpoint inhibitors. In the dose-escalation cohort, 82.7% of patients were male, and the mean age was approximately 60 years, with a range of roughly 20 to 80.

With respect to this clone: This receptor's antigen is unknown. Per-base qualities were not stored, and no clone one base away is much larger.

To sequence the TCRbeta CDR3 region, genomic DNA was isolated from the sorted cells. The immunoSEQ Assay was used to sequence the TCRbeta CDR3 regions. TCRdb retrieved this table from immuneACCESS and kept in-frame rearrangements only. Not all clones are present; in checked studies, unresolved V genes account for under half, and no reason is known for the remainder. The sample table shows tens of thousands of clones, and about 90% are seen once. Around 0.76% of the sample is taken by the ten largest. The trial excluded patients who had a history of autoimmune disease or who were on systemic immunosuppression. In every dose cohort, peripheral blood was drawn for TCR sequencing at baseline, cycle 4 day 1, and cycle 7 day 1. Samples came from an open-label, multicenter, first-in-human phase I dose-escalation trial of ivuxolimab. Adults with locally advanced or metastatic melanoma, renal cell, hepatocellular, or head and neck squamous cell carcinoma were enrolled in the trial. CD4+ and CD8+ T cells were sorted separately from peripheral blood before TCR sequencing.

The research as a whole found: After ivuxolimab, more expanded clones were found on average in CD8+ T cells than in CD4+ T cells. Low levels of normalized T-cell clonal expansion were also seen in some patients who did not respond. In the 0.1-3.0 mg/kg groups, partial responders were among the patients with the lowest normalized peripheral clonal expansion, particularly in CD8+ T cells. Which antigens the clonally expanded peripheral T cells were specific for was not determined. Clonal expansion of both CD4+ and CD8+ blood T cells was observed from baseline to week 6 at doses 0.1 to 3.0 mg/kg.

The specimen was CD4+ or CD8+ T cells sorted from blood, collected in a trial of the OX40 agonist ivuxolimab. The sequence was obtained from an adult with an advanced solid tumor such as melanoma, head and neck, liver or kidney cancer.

The DNA reads TGTGCCAGCAGCGTAGACCTTGCGTCCGAAGAGACCCAGTACTTC. This sequence encodes CASSVDLASEETQYF. Recombination joined TRBV9 with TRBJ2-5; there is no confident call for the D gene. The germline ends are 12 bases apart after V is trimmed by 0 bases and J by 3 bases. Counted from cysteine to phenylalanine, this CDR3 has 15 amino acids. Just CDR3 DNA is preserved here, 45 bases in frame from base 1. CDR1 and CDR2, per the germline V gene, are SGDLS and YYNGEE.